These 12 T cell receptor beta chains were sequenced from one sample in a study of blood T cell repertoires in COVID-19. Only in-frame clones appear in the TCRdb table, and some are missing; sequencing was by immunoSEQ multiplex PCR. Seen here are 350,000 to 400,000 clones, roughly 84% observed once, and the top ten hold 2.5% to 3.5%. Input material: PBMCs or T cells enriched from blood (not recorded which). The receptor source for this set is a woman in her 30s who had recovered from COVID-19.

The sample holds many counts of this clone. This chain connects TRBV18 to TRBJ1-3; a possible D gene is TRBD1 (5 bases). The germline V and J ends were trimmed by 3 bases and 0 bases, with 9 bases remaining between them. CDR3 length: 15 amino acids. The germline CDR1 and CDR2 sequences are KGHSH and LQKENI. The chain's CDR3 is CASSPGLPSGNTIYF. The CDR3 nucleotides are TGTGCCAGCTCACCGGGACTGCCCTCTGGAAACACCATATATTTT.

The CDR3 loop is CASRQGGDGYTF. DNA of the CDR3: TGTGCCAGTCGACAGGGGGGGGATGGCTACACCTTC. The V gene is TRBV25-1, the J gene TRBJ1-2; 9 nucleotides line up with TRBD1. This CDR3 region has 12 residues. Germline V gene lookup returns CDR1 MGHDK and CDR2 SYGVNS. Trimming removed 9 bases from V and 6 bases from J; junction bases left unmatched: 5.

There are a few counts of this clone. V is TRBV12-3 or TRBV12-4 and J is TRBJ1-4, with no clear D. The V end was cut by 8 bases, the J end by 8 bases, with 12 bases between. The CDR3 length is 12 residues. The CDR3, as DNA: TGTGCCAGCTCGGGGAGGGAGGAAAAACTGTTTTTT. Its translation is CASSGREEKLFF.

This sequence joins TRBV6-6 and TRBJ2-7; 10 nucleotides match TRBD2. Trimming removed 5 bases from V and 6 bases from J; junction bases left unmatched: 13. Germline V gene sequence: CDR1 MNHNY, CDR2 SVGAGI (reference sequence). The CDR3 runs to 16 residues. CDR3 bases: TGTGCCAGCAGTCAACCCACGCGGATAGCGGGAGGCGAGCAGTACTTC. Its protein product is CASSQPTRIAGGEQYF.

This chain connects TRBV28 to TRBJ1-2; a weak D match, TRBD1 (5 bases). The CDR3 runs to 16 residues. CDR1 is MDHEN, CDR2 SYDVKM, per germline. Deletions cut 2 bases from V and 1 base from J, with 14 bases between. The CDR3 loop is CASSLAFDRNNYGYTF. The CDR3 region has the DNA TGTGCCAGCAGTTTAGCCTTCGACAGAAATAACTATGGCTACACCTTC.

The chain links TRBV5-1 to TRBJ2-7, with 8 bases lining up with TRBD1. Germline CDR1 and CDR2: SGHRS and YFSETQ. This CDR3 contains 14 residues. The V and J ends lost 4 bases and 1 base, in that order; junction bases with no gene match: 4. The CDR3, as DNA: TGCGCCAGCAGCGTGGACAGGGTGTCCTACGAGCAGTACTTC. It codes for CASSVDRVSYEQYF.

This chain connects TRBV19 to TRBJ2-2; D uncertain. In germline, CDR1 is LNHDA, CDR2 SQIVND (reference sequence). This CDR3 has 16 residues. V was shortened by 3 bases and J by 11 bases, with 22 bases between the two germline ends. CDR3 sequence reads: CASSISSSGWMRELFF. The CDR3 DNA reads TGTGCCAGTAGTATCTCCTCTTCCGGGTGGATGAGAGAGCTGTTTTTT. The entire variable domain, with the rest obtained from reference TRBV19 and TRBJ2-2, is as follows: DGGITQSPKYLFRKEGQNVTLSCEQNLNHDAMYWYRQDPGQGLRLIYYSQIVNDFQKGDIAEGYSVSREKKESFPLTVTSAQKNPTAFYLCASSISSSGWMRELFFGEGSRLTVL.

This rearrangement joins TRBV19 to TRBJ2-1; D possibly corresponds to TRBD1 (6 bases). Between the trimmed V and J ends, which lost 10 bases and 4 bases, there was a span of 14 bases. The germline gives CDR1 LNHDA, CDR2 SQIVND (reference sequence). This CDR3 spans 13 amino acids. CDR3 DNA: TGTGCCACCGAACAGGGTCCGTACAATGAGCAGTTCTTC. Amino acids: CATEQGPYNEQFF.

This clone was seen a few times. This chain links TRBV7-9 with TRBJ1-2, with 7 bases aligning to TRBD1. Germline CDR1 SEHNR, CDR2 FQNEAQ (reference sequence). The CDR3 is made up of 15 amino acids. Trimming at V came to 5 bases and at J to 3 bases, leaving 9 bases not matched to a gene. CDR3 loop: CASSRMTGYDYGYTF. Written as DNA, the CDR3 is TGTGCCAGCAGCCGCATGACAGGGTACGACTATGGCTACACCTTC.

Details on this clone: This sample also contains other DNA sequences that code for the same CDR3. This chain uses TRBV6-1 with TRBJ2-7, with 7 positions matching TRBD1. Germline-derived CDR1 and CDR2 are MNHNS and SASEGT. The V and J ends lost 2 bases and 2 bases, in that order; junction bases with no gene match: 0. The CDR3 sequence is 13 residues long. The CDR3, as DNA: TGTGCCAGCAGTGAAAGGGGGCCCTACGAGCAGTACTTC. Its translation is CASSERGPYEQYF.

The J gene is TRBJ2-1, the V gene TRBV3-1 (or the pseudogene TRBV3-2); perhaps TRBD2 as D (6 bases). Germline V gene data show CDR1 as LGHDT and CDR2 as YNNKEL (reference sequence). The CDR3 extends over 13 amino acids. The germline V and J ends were trimmed by 4 bases and 15 bases, with 19 bases remaining between them. In DNA form, the CDR3 reads TGTGCCAGCAGCCTGGGACTTACAAAGACTTCGTTCTTC. Translating gives CASSLGLTKTSFF.

V gene TRBV5-1 combines with J gene TRBJ2-3; TRBD2 is a possible D gene (6 bases). Germline CDR1 reads SGHRS; CDR2 reads YFSETQ. V was cut by 4 bases and J by 0 bases, with 12 bases left in between. The CDR3 consists of 15 residues. The CDR3 loop reads CASSPLASSTDTQYF. In DNA, the CDR3 is TGCGCCAGCAGCCCCCTAGCGTCTAGCACAGATACGCAGTATTTT.